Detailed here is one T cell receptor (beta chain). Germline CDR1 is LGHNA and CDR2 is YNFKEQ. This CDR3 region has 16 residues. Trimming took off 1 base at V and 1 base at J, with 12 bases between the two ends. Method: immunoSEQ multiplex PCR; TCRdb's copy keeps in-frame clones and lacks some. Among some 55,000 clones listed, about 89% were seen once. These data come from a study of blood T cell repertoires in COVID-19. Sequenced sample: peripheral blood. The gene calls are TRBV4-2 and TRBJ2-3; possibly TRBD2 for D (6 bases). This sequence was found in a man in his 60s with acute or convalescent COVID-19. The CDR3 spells CASSQGWDSGTDTQYF. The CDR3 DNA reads TGTGCCAGCAGCCAAGGTTGGGACTCAGGCACAGATACGCAGTATTTT.